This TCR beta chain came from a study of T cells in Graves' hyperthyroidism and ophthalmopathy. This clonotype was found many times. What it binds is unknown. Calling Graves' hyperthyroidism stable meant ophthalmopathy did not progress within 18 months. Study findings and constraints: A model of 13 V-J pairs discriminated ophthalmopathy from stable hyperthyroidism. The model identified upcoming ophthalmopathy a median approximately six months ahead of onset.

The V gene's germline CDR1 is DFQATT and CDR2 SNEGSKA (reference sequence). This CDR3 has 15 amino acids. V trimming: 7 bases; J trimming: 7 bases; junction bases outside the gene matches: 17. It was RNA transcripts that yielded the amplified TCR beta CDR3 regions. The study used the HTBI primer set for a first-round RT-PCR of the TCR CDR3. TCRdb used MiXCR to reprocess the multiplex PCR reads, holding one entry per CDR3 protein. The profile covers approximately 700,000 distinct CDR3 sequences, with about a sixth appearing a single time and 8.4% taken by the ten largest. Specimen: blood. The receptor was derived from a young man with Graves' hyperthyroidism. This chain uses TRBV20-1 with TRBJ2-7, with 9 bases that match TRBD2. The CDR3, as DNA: TGCAGTGGAAGGGTGCTGGAGGGACTAGCAGTAGAGCAGTACTTC. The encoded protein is CSGRVLEGLAVEQYF.